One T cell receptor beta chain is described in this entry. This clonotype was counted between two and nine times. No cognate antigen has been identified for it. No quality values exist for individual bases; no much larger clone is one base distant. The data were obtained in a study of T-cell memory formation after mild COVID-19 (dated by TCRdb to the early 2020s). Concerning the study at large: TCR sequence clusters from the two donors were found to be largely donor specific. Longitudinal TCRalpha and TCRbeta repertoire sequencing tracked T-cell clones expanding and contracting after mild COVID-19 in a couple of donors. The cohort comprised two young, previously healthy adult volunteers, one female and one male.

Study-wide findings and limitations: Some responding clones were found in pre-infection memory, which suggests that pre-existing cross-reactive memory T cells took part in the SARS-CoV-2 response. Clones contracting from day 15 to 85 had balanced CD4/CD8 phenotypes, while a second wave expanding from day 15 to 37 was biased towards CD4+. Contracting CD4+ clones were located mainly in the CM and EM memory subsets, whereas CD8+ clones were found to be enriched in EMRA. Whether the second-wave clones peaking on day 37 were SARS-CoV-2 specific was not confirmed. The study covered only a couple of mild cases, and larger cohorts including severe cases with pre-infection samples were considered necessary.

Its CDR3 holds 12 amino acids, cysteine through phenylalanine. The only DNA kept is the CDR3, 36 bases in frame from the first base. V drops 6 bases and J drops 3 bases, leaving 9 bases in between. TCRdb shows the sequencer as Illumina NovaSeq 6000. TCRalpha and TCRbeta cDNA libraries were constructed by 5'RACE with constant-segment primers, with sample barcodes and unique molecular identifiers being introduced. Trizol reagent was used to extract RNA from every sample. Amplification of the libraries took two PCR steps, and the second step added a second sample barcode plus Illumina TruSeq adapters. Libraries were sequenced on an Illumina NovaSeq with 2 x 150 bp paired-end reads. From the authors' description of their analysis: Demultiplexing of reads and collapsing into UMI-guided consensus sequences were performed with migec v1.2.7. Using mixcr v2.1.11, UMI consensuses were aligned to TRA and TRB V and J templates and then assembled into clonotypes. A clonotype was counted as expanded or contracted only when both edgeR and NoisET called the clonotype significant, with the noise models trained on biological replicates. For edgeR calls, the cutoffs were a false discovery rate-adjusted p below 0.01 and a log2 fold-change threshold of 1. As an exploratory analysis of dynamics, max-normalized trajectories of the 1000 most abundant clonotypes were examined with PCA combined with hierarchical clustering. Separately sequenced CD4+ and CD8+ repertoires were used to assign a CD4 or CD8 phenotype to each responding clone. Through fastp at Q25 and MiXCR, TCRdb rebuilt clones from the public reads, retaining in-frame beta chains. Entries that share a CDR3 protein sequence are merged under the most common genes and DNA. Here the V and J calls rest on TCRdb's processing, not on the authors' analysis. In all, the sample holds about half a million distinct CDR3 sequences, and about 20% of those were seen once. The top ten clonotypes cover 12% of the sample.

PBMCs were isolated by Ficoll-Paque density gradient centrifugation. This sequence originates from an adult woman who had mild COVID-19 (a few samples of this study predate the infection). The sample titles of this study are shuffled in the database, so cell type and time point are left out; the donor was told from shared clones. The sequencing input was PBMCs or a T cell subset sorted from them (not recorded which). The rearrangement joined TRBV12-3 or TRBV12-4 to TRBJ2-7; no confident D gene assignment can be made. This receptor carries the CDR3 CASSPPHYEQYF. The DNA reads TGTGCCAGCAGCCCGCCACACTACGAGCAGTACTTC.